This entry lists 9 T cell receptor beta chains sequenced from one sample in a study of T cell repertoires in cytomegalovirus infection. TCRdb called the reads again in MiXCR, with one record for every CDR3 protein. The sample holds hundreds of thousands of distinct CDR3 sequences, roughly a tenth seen once. Sample: PBMCs. These TCRs come from a human donor in good health (CMV status not recorded). Some clones in this sample may be carry-over from other donors' samples.

This clonotype was recorded at least ten times. The chain couples TRBV6-1 to TRBJ2-6; D is undetermined. Between the trimmed V and J ends, which lost 6 bases and 2 bases, there was a span of 5 bases. Germline V CDR1 and CDR2: MNHNS, SASEGT. The CDR3 runs 13 residues. The DNA for the CDR3 is TGTGCCAGCAGACTCCCTGGGGCCAACGTCCTGACTTTC. Protein: CASRLPGANVLTF.

The sample holds a few counts of this clonotype. The chain has TRBV5-1 and TRBJ2-5; unclear D gene. The CDR3 is 14 residues long. Germline CDR1 and CDR2: SGHRS and YFSETQ. With 0 bases removed from V and 3 bases from J, the gap between germline ends came to 9 bases. The CDR3: CASSLVPGEETQYF. CDR3 DNA sequence: TGCGCCAGCAGCTTGGTCCCCGGAGAAGAGACCCAGTACTTC.

The chain is built from TRBV27 and TRBJ2-5; D remains unclear. Germline CDR1 MNHEY, CDR2 SMNVEV (reference sequence). The ends were cut back, 5 bases at V and 5 bases at J, with 15 bases in the middle. The CDR3 length is 14 residues. CDR3 region: CASSDPRMGETQYF. Written as DNA, the CDR3 is TGTGCCAGCAGTGACCCGAGGATGGGGGAGACCCAGTACTTC.

This clonotype was seen only a few times. This chain links TRBV4-2 with TRBJ1-1; no reliable D call. The CDR3 totals 14 residues. From germline, CDR1 is LGHNA and CDR2 YNFKEQ. The ends were cut back, 0 bases at V and 2 bases at J, with 7 bases in the middle. Here the CDR3 reads CASSQELRNTEAFF. The CDR3 DNA reads as TGTGCCAGCAGCCAAGAACTAAGAAACACTGAAGCTTTCTTT.

The gene calls are TRBV18 and TRBJ1-5; tentative D call: TRBD1 (5 bases). There are 17 residues in the CDR3. The V gene lost 0 bases and the J gene lost 2 bases, with 14 bases spanning the gap. Germline V gene sequence: CDR1 KGHSH, CDR2 LQKENI. For the CDR3, the DNA is TGTGCCAGCTCACCACCGATGGGGGGTTGGGGCAATCAGCCCCAGCATTTT. Protein: CASSPPMGGWGNQPQHF.

This clonotype was recorded many times. V gene TRBV12-3 or TRBV12-4 combines with J gene TRBJ2-2, with TRBD2 identical over 11 bases. The CDR3 is made up of 17 amino acids. CDR3 region: CVNTDLAGGQNTGELFF. CDR3 sequence (DNA): TGTGTCAATACCGACCTAGCGGGGGGACAAAACACCGGGGAGCTGTTTTTT.

This clonotype was seen at least ten times. The CDR3 DNA reads TGTGCCAGCAGTGCGGCTGTCCGCCCGGACTATGGCTACACCTTC. Protein: CASSAAVRPDYGYTF. This rearrangement joins TRBV6-1 to TRBJ1-2; no clear D gene. V was trimmed by 4 bases and J by 3 bases, leaving 15 bases between them. CDR1 and CDR2 from the germline V gene are MNHNS and SASEGT. This CDR3 region has 15 residues.

This clonotype was recorded at least ten times. CDR3 loop: CSASTRANTQYF. As DNA, the CDR3 is TGCAGTGCTAGCACGCGGGCGAATACGCAGTATTTT. The V call is TRBV20-1, the J call TRBJ2-3, with D possibly TRBD2 on 5 matching bases. Germline assignment: CDR1 DFQATT and CDR2 SNEGSKA (reference sequence). Deletions cut 3 bases from V and 7 bases from J, with 11 bases between. The CDR3 is 12 amino acids.

This clonotype was seen only a few times. This chain connects TRBV2 to TRBJ2-3; D remains unclear. The V gene's germline CDR1 is SNHLY and CDR2 FYNNEI. There are 16 residues in the CDR3. V was cut by 5 bases and J by 3 bases, with 18 bases left in between. The CDR3 protein is CASSHPGLYLTDTQYF. The CDR3 DNA is TGTGCCAGCAGTCACCCGGGCCTCTACCTGACAGATACGCAGTATTTT.